Listed here are 30 T cell receptor beta chains from one sample, sequenced in a study of T cells in women clearing cervical HPV infection. The method was immunoSEQ multiplex PCR; TCRdb's version includes in-frame clones alone and lacks a portion of them. The listing contains 25,000 to 35,000 clones. The sample was blood buffy coat. The origin of the receptors is a woman between 18 and 70 years old with a cervical HPV16 infection that either progressed to CIN3+ or cleared (not recorded which).

With respect to this clone: Coverage ceases 3 residues before the CDR3 finishes, and the germline J gene fills in the end. This rearrangement joins TRBV2 to TRBJ2-3, with D possibly TRBD2 on 6 matching bases. V shed 7 bases and J shed 2 bases, with 16 bases lying between them. CDR1 and CDR2 from the germline V gene are SNHLY and FYNNEI. CDR3 length: 15 amino acids. The DNA read from the CDR3 is TGTGCCAGCATTCCCCGGCGGGGTTTCACAGATACG. It codes for CASIPRRGFTDT. From start to end, the CDR3 is CASIPRRGFTDTQYF.

On this clone: The CDR3 extends 3 residues past the end of the read, so its final part is completed from the germline J gene. J is TRBJ1-1 and V is TRBV19, with D uncertain. V lost 7 bases and J 2 bases, leaving 11 bases between the germline ends. CDR3 size: 13 residues. The germline V gene has CDR1 LNHDA and CDR2 SQIVND (reference sequence). The covered CDR3 bases are TGTGCCAGTAACGGCAGACTAAACACTGAA. Protein product: CASNGRLNTE. The full CDR3 sequence reads CASNGRLNTEAFF.

For this clone: The read gets to within 3 residues of the CDR3 end, and the germline J gene fills in the rest. This chain links TRBV5-1 with TRBJ1-4; D may be TRBD1 (6 bases). The CDR3 runs 14 residues. Germline CDR1 and CDR2: SGHRS and YFSETQ. Trimming pared 6 bases from V and 7 bases from J, leaving 16 bases between. CDR3 amino acids: CASTGGGHSEKLFF. The covered CDR3 bases are TGCGCCAGCACCGGGGGGGGACACTCTGAAAAA.

With respect to this clone: Coverage ceases 3 residues before the CDR3 finishes, and the germline J gene fills in the end. The gene calls are TRBV19 and TRBJ2-3, with 7 bases lining up with TRBD1. The junction had 4 bases not matched to a gene; V was cut back by 5 bases and J by 2 bases. Germline V lookup: CDR1 LNHDA, CDR2 SQIVND (reference sequence). The CDR3 has 14 residues. CDR3 bases read: TGTGCCAGTAGTTCCGGGACAGACACAGATACG. This translates into CASSSGTDTDT. The CDR3 as a whole reads CASSSGTDTDTQYF.

In regard to this clone: The junction and the germline gene differ at one end; a read error may be behind it. The CDR3 goes on 3 residues after the read ends, and that part is filled in from the germline J gene. This sample also contains other DNA sequences that code for the same CDR3. The chain is built from TRBV19 and TRBJ1-2; possible D gene TRBD1, 5 bases. Germline V lookup: CDR1 LNHDA, CDR2 SQIVND (reference sequence). The CDR3 contains 17 residues. CDR3: CASRGTSGGTPTDTYTF. CDR3 DNA (partial): TGTGCTAGTAGAGGGACTAGCGGGGGTACCCCCACAGATACG.

Remarks on this clone: The CDR3 goes on 3 residues after the read ends, and that part is filled in from the germline J gene. This chain uses TRBV6-2 or TRBV6-3 with TRBJ1-6; D possibly corresponds to TRBD1 (6 bases). This CDR3 comprises 15 residues. CDR1 and CDR2 from the germline V gene are MNHEY and SVGEGT. The germline V and J ends were trimmed by 5 bases and 10 bases, with 18 bases remaining between them. The CDR3 spells CASSRPQGRKSPLHF. The covered CDR3 bases are TGTGCCAGCAGTCGCCCCCAGGGGCGAAAGTCACCC.

Comment on this clone: Read sequence stops 3 residues before the CDR3 end, and the germline J gene provides the missing end. The J gene is TRBJ1-1, the V gene TRBV7-9, with D possibly TRBD1 on 5 matching bases. CDR1 is SEHNR and CDR2 is FQNEAQ in the germline V gene (reference sequence). With 0 bases removed from V and 2 bases from J, the gap between germline ends came to 7 bases. The CDR3 totals 14 residues. CDR3 sequence: CASSLAGANTEAFF. The CDR3 bases that were read are TGTGCCAGCAGCTTAGCAGGGGCCAACACTGAA.

On this clone: From the germline J gene comes the end of the CDR3, since the read stops 3 residues before it. The chain combines TRBV10-1 with TRBJ2-1, with TRBD1 identical over 10 bases. This CDR3 region has 15 residues. Losses at the gene ends were 8 bases for V and 7 bases for J; bases not matched to a gene: 11. The germline gives CDR1 WNHNN, CDR2 SYGVQD (reference sequence). The CDR3 protein is CASAHGQGGRNEQFF. Incomplete CDR3 DNA: TGCGCCAGCGCTCACGGACAGGGGGGAAGGAATGAG.

A remark on this clone: The CDR3 goes on 3 residues after the read ends, and that part is filled in from the germline J gene. This chain uses TRBV5-1 with TRBJ2-3, with D uncertain. The V end was cut by 0 bases, the J end by 4 bases, with 9 bases between. CDR1 and CDR2 from the germline V gene are SGHRS and YFSETQ. The CDR3 is made up of 14 amino acids. CDR3 sequence reads: CASSLGQEADTQYF. The CDR3 DNA, read in part, is TGCGCCAGCAGCTTGGGACAAGAGGCAGATACG.

Note on this clone: The read finishes 3 residues shy of the CDR3 end, and the germline J gene is used to complete it. The chain has TRBV20-1 and TRBJ1-2; unclear D gene. The CDR3 is made up of 13 amino acids. The V end lost 0 bases, the J end lost 4 bases, and 9 bases lay between the germline ends. Looked up from germline, CDR1 is DFQATT and CDR2 is SNEGSKA (reference sequence). The CDR3 here is CSARDGQFYGYTF. CDR3 DNA (partial): TGCAGTGCTAGAGATGGGCAGTTCTATGGC.

In regard to this clone: The read ends 3 residues before the CDR3 terminus; that terminus is restored from the germline J gene. The chain couples TRBV5-4 to TRBJ2-5, with TRBD2 matching over 7 bases. This CDR3 has 16 residues. V was pared by 0 bases and J by 5 bases, with 10 bases of the junction left unmatched. The germline CDR1 and CDR2 sequences are SGHNT and YYREEE (reference sequence). The CDR3 spells CASSLGLGSGLETQYF. The CDR3 bases that were read are TGTGCCAGCAGCTTGGGGTTAGGTAGCGGGCTTGAGACC.

This clone is labeled medium-sized based on frequency. The observed sequence ends 3 residues before the CDR3 terminus, with the missing tail filled in from the germline J gene. The chain couples TRBV29-1 to TRBJ2-7, with no clear D. The germline gives CDR1 SQVTM, CDR2 ANQGSEA. Between the trimmed V and J ends, which lost 3 bases and 2 bases, there was a span of 8 bases. The CDR3 length is 12 residues. The CDR3 spells CSVDTDTYEQYF. The CDR3 DNA, read in part, is TGCAGCGTTGATACTGACACCTACGAG.

On this clone: The CDR3 goes on 3 residues after the read ends, and that part is filled in from the germline J gene. The gene calls are TRBV7-9 and TRBJ2-7, with TRBD1 matching 8 bases. This CDR3 is built from 15 residues. CDR1 is SEHNR and CDR2 is FQNEAQ in the germline V gene (reference sequence). Unmatched junction bases numbered 7, after V lost 2 bases and J lost 4 bases. Here the CDR3 reads CASSLTSGGVYEQYF. Incomplete CDR3 DNA: TGTGCCAGCAGCTTAACCTCAGGGGGCGTGTACGAG.

Concerning this clone: The observed sequence ends 3 residues before the CDR3 terminus, with the missing tail filled in from the germline J gene. The J gene is TRBJ1-6, the V gene TRBV5-5; possible D gene TRBD1, 5 bases. The germline V and J ends were trimmed by 4 bases and 9 bases, with 17 bases remaining between them. Per germline, CDR1 SGHKS and CDR2 YYEKEE (reference sequence). The CDR3 sequence is 15 residues long. The CDR3 loop reads CASSPGGGLGSPLHF. The CDR3 DNA, read in part, is TGTGCCAGCAGCCCCGGGGGGGGTCTTGGTTCACCC.

To note about this clone: The read terminates 3 residues before the CDR3 end, so the remaining end is supplied by the germline J gene. The chain couples TRBV4-1 to TRBJ2-7; TRBD2 aligns across 8 bases. V shed 0 bases and J 6 bases; nucleotides not matched to a gene: 10. The germline CDR1 and CDR2 sequences are MGHRA and YSYEKL. The CDR3 loop spans 16 amino acids. CDR3 DNA, as far as it was read: TGCGCCAGCAGCCAAGATGGGCGGGGACTAGGGGTCGAG. It codes for CASSQDGRGLGVE. Given in full, the CDR3 is CASSQDGRGLGVEQYF.

As to this clone: The sequence runs out 3 residues before the end of the CDR3; the remainder is reconstructed from the germline J gene. The chain employs TRBV5-6 and TRBJ1-5, with D uncertain. The CDR3 is 15 residues long. The ends were cut back, 4 bases at V and 2 bases at J, with 13 bases in the middle. Germline assignment: CDR1 SGHDT and CDR2 YYEEEE. CDR3 DNA (partial): TGTGCCAGCAGCATAGATGCTACGGGCAATCAGCCC. Translated, it gives CASSIDATGNQP. The whole CDR3 region reads CASSIDATGNQPQHF.

For this clone: The read terminates 3 residues ahead of where the CDR3 ends, so the germline J gene completes it. This chain joins TRBV29-1 and TRBJ2-6; D uncertain. Germline CDR1 reads SQVTM; CDR2 reads ANQGSEA. This CDR3 spans 12 amino acids. Trimming stripped 6 bases from V and 0 bases from J, with 3 bases between. The sequenced CDR3 bases are TGCAGCGTCCTCTCTGGGGCCAACGTC. Amino acids: CSVLSGANV. From start to end, the CDR3 is CSVLSGANVLTF.

Turning to this clone: The read ends 3 residues early relative to the CDR3; the germline J gene fills the gap. The chain has TRBV19 and TRBJ2-3, with TRBD2 matching over 8 bases. The CDR3 is made up of 17 amino acids. The germline V gene encodes CDR1 LNHDA and CDR2 SQIVND (reference sequence). The CDR3 spells CASSTPQRAGDRETQYF. Incomplete CDR3 DNA: TGTGCCAGTAGTACCCCCCAGCGAGCGGGGGACCGGGAGACG.

On this clone itself: With the read ending 3 residues before the CDR3 end, the germline J gene is used to fill in that end. The chain combines TRBV2 with TRBJ1-2, with 8 nucleotides matching TRBD1. From germline, CDR1 is SNHLY and CDR2 FYNNEI. V shed 5 bases and J 7 bases; nucleotides not matched to a gene: 15. CDR3 length: 16 residues. The sequenced CDR3 bases are TGTGCCAGCAGTTCTACCCCGGACAGGGTGGATGGTGGC. It translates to CASSSTPDRVDGG. The complete CDR3 protein is CASSSTPDRVDGGYTF.

As for this clone: With the read ending 3 residues before the CDR3 end, the germline J gene is used to fill in that end. The chain employs TRBV7-9 and TRBJ2-4, with 9 bases matching TRBD1. The length of the CDR3 is 15 residues. CDR1 is SEHNR and CDR2 is FQNEAQ in the germline V gene (reference sequence). The DNA read from the CDR3 is TGTGCCAGCAGCTCCTGGACAGGGGTGAACTATGGT. Translated: CASSSWTGVNYG. The whole CDR3 sequence is CASSSWTGVNYGQYF.

Concerning this clone: The CDR3 goes on 3 residues after the read ends, and that part is filled in from the germline J gene. The rearrangement links TRBV7-3 to TRBJ2-5; 14 bases are shared with TRBD2. The CDR3 sequence is 16 residues long. The J segment lost 0 bases and the V segment lost 5 bases, leaving 2 bases of the junction unmatched. Germline loops: CDR1 SGHTA, CDR2 FQGTGA. The chain's CDR3 is CASSTGLAGDQETQYF. CDR3 DNA, as far as it was read: TGTGCCAGCAGCACGGGACTAGCGGGGGACCAAGAGACC.

Points on this clone: From the germline J gene comes the end of the CDR3, since the read stops 3 residues before it. The J gene is TRBJ1-2, the V gene TRBV5-1; D uncertain. V was trimmed by 0 bases and J by 4 bases, leaving 10 bases between them. This CDR3 has 14 residues. The V gene's germline CDR1 is SGHRS and CDR2 YFSETQ. This CDR3 reads CASSLDTPRYGYTF. CDR3 bases read: TGCGCCAGCAGCTTGGACACCCCTCGCTATGGC. Complete variable domain (other parts from reference TRBV5-1 and TRBJ1-2): KAGVTQTPRYLIKTRGQQVTLSCSPISGHRSVSWYQQTPGQGLQFLFEYFSETQRNKGNFPGRFSGRQFSNSRSEMNVSTLELGDSALYLCASSLDTPRYGYTFGSGTRLTVV.

In the case of this clone: The DNA ends 3 residues before the CDR3 does, and the rest of the CDR3 is filled in from the germline J gene. This rearrangement joins TRBV20-1 to TRBJ2-5, with D perhaps TRBD2 (6 bases). The CDR3 contains 17 residues. Germline values: CDR1 DFQATT, CDR2 SNEGSKA (reference sequence). Trimming took off 8 bases at V and 2 bases at J, with 27 bases between the two ends. The CDR3 loop reads CSPRRYGAGRLQETQYF. CDR3 DNA (partial): TGCAGTCCGAGACGCTACGGGGCGGGGAGATTACAAGAGACC.

Points on this clone: The read stops 3 residues short of the end of the CDR3; the missing end is completed from the germline J gene. The chain couples TRBV5-6 to TRBJ2-5, with 8 bases that match TRBD2. The CDR3 has 15 residues. The V gene end was trimmed by 4 bases and the J gene end by 5 bases; junction bases not matched to a gene: 10. CDR1 SGHDT and CDR2 YYEEEE come from the germline V gene. The DNA read from the CDR3 is TGTGCCAGCAGCGGATCGGGGGGGCTTGGGGAGACC. Translated: CASSGSGGLGET. The entire CDR3 protein reads CASSGSGGLGETQYF.

On this clone itself: Germline and junction disagree at one end, which may indicate a read error. The read ends 3 residues before the CDR3 terminus; that terminus is restored from the germline J gene. This chain connects TRBV19 to TRBJ1-1; tentatively, D is TRBD1 (5 bases). This CDR3 has 14 amino acids. The germline V gene has CDR1 LNHDA and CDR2 SQIVND (reference sequence). This CDR3 is CASSPTAMNTDAFF. Incomplete CDR3 DNA: TGTGCCAGTAGTCCGACAGCTATGAACACTGAC. Based on the CDR3 plus reference TRBV19 and TRBJ1-1, the full variable domain is DGGITQSPKYLFRKEGQNVTLSCEQNLNHDAMYWYRQDPGQGLRLIYYSQIVNDFQKGDIAEGYSVSREKKESFPLTVTSAQKNPTAFYLCASSPTAMNTDAFFGQGTRLTVV.

Details on this clone: Coverage ceases 3 residues before the CDR3 finishes, and the germline J gene fills in the end. The genes are TRBV20-1 and TRBJ2-5; maybe TRBD1 (6 bases). The CDR3 is made up of 15 amino acids. Trimming stripped 3 bases from V and 5 bases from J, with 19 bases between. Germline lookup yields CDR1 DFQATT and CDR2 SNEGSKA (reference sequence). CDR3 sequence reads: CSASNRQGLWETQYF. The CDR3 bases that were read are TGCAGTGCTAGTAATCGGCAGGGGCTATGGGAGACC.

A remark on this clone: The read comes to an end 3 residues before the CDR3 does, leaving the germline J gene to fill in the end. This sequence joins TRBV5-1 and TRBJ1-2; possible D gene TRBD1, 6 bases. The CDR3 length is 14 residues. The germline gives CDR1 SGHRS, CDR2 YFSETQ. The covered CDR3 bases are TGCGCCAGCAGCTCCGTACGCCAGGGGCCGGGC. It codes for CASSSVRQGPG. The whole CDR3 is CASSSVRQGPGYTF. The whole variable domain, filled in from reference TRBV5-1 and TRBJ1-2, reads KAGVTQTPRYLIKTRGQQVTLSCSPISGHRSVSWYQQTPGQGLQFLFEYFSETQRNKGNFPGRFSGRQFSNSRSEMNVSTLELGDSALYLCASSSVRQGPGYTFGSGTRLTVV.

Remarks on this clone: The read ends 3 residues before the CDR3 terminus; that terminus is restored from the germline J gene. The chain links TRBV2 to TRBJ2-2; D is unclear. CDR3 size: 15 residues. Germline loops: CDR1 SNHLY, CDR2 FYNNEI. Incomplete CDR3 DNA: TGTGCCAGCAGGAGGATCTTTTCAACTAATGAAAAG. It translates to CASRRIFSTNEK. The whole CDR3 protein is CASRRIFSTNEKLFF.

The CDR3 is CASSSGLAEQETQYF. Incomplete CDR3 DNA: TGTGCCAGCTCCTCGGGCCTAGCGGAGCAAGAGACG. The rearrangement joins TRBV18 to TRBJ2-3; 7 bases match TRBD2. Coverage ceases 3 residues before the CDR3 finishes, and the germline J gene fills in the end. Germline loops: CDR1 KGHSH, CDR2 LQKENI. This CDR3 spans 15 amino acids.

A note on this clone: Sequencing ends 3 residues short of the CDR3 end; the germline J gene provides the rest. The chain combines TRBV5-4 with TRBJ1-1; D perhaps matches TRBD1 (5 bases). There are 13 residues in the CDR3. The V gene lost 0 bases and the J gene lost 4 bases, with 7 bases spanning the gap. CDR1 SGHNT and CDR2 YYREEE come from the germline V gene (reference sequence). CDR3: CASSLGGSTEAFF. The sequenced CDR3 bases are TGTGCCAGCAGCTTGGGGGGCAGCACTGAA. Based on the CDR3 plus reference TRBV5-4 and TRBJ1-1, the full variable domain is ETGVTQSPTHLIKTRGQQVTLRCSSQSGHNTVSWYQQALGQGPQFIFQYYREEENGRGNFPPRFSGLQFPNYSSELNVNALELDDSALYLCASSLGGSTEAFFGQGTRLTVV.